Presented here are 6 T cell receptor beta chains from one specimen sequenced in a study of blood T cells in healthy people across ages (dated by TCRdb to between 2014 and 2017). Library preparation used 5' RACE. The data were produced on an Illumina HiSeq 2500. A second PCR of roughly 6 to 12 cycles was performed with a sample-barcoded 5' primer and a J-beta primer mix. TCRdb reran the public reads through fastp at Q25 and MiXCR, keeping productive beta chains. Rows merge per CDR3 protein into single entries with the most common DNA and genes. Recorded for this sample are about 640,000 distinct CDR3 sequences; about 54% of them occurred a single time. Of the sample, 30% to 40% is held by the ten largest clones. The sequencing input was blood. The source is a man between 60 and 75 years old in good health.

This clonotype was seen a few times. The chain uses TRBV29-1 and TRBJ1-2; TRBD1 matches 8 bases. Germline CDR1 is SQVTM and CDR2 is ANQGSEA. V was clipped by 7 bases and J by 8 bases; unmatched bases: 12. This CDR3 has 13 residues. CDR3 in amino acids: CSAREDRERGYTF. The CDR3 bases are TGCAGCGCTAGGGAGGACAGGGAGCGCGGCTACACCTTC.

The chain carries TRBV29-1 and TRBJ2-4, with 8 bases identical to TRBD2. The better agreement between TRBJ2-7 and the DNA end casts doubt on the J call. The CDR3 spans 12 residues. Germline V gene lookup returns CDR1 SQVTM and CDR2 ANQGSEA. This chain's CDR3 is CSVRLAGYEQYF. The CDR3 coding sequence is TGCAGCGTTAGGCTAGCGGGTTACGAGCAGTACTTC.

In this sample, this clonotype turned up once. The chain links TRBV11-2 to TRBJ2-7; no definite D call. The length of the CDR3 is 14 residues. Deletions cut 1 base from V and 7 bases from J, with 14 bases between. In germline, CDR1 is SGHAT, CDR2 FQNNGV. Here the CDR3 reads CASSLGYSTTEQYF. CDR3 bases: TGTGCCAGCAGCTTAGGGTACAGCACGACGGAGCAGTACTTC. Full variable domain (remainder filled in from reference TRBV11-2 and TRBJ2-7): EAGVAQSPRYKIIEKRQSVAFWCNPISGHATLYWYQQILGQGPKLLIQFQNNGVVDDSQLPKDRFSAERLKGVDSTLKIQPAKLEDSAVYLCASSLGYSTTEQYFGPGTRLTVT.

This chain links TRBV29-1 with TRBJ1-1; 10 positions agree with TRBD1. From germline, CDR1 is SQVTM and CDR2 ANQGSEA. V lost 4 bases to trimming and J lost 3 bases; unmatched junction nucleotides: 5. The CDR3 has 14 amino acids. The CDR3 nucleotides are TGCAGCGTTGTAGGGACAGGGGTTGACACTGAAGCTTTCTTT. Amino acid sequence: CSVVGTGVDTEAFF.

The chain has TRBV3-1 and TRBJ2-7; possibly TRBD1 for D (5 bases). The CDR3 consists of 15 residues. Germline V lookup: CDR1 LGHDT, CDR2 YNNKEL (reference sequence). V was trimmed by 3 bases and J by 3 bases, leaving 15 bases between them. The CDR3 DNA reads as TGTGCCAGCAGCCACCGTTTAAGGGGCGGCTACGAGCAGTACTTC. Translating it yields CASSHRLRGGYEQYF.

This clonotype was recorded only once. The genes are TRBV5-1 and TRBJ2-4; either TRBD1 or TRBD2 may supply D (5 bases each). The DNA end is a closer match to TRBJ2-7, so the J assignment may be wrong. Germline-derived CDR1 and CDR2 are SGHRS and YFSETQ. This CDR3 has 17 amino acids. CDR3 in amino acids: CASSLVVGVRGSYEQYF. CDR3 DNA: TGCGCCAGCAGCTTGGTGGTGGGAGTTAGGGGCTCCTACGAGCAGTACTTC.